This T cell receptor beta chain was sequenced for a study of cytomegalovirus exposure and HLA in healthy donors. The study, taken as a whole, reports: The classifier, whose performance was assessed in both the original and validation cohorts, reportedly diagnosed cytomegalovirus status with high specificity and sensitivity.

The CDR3 is made up of 15 amino acids. V lost 2 bases and J 3 bases, leaving 12 bases between the germline ends. Clones were sequenced by immunoSEQ multiplex PCR, and TCRdb holds only the in-frame ones, with some missing. This repertoire shows tens of thousands of clones, roughly 93% found once; its top ten account for about 3.6%. As to this clone: What it binds is not known.

The sample was PBMCs. J is TRBJ2-1 and V is TRBV5-3, with D possibly matching TRBD2 (5 bases). TRBV5-3 is recorded as an ORF, its role being uncertain. The TCR comes from a woman under 40 in good health and CMV-seronegative. CDR3 protein: CARSFRGLDYNEQFF. The CDR3, as DNA: TGTGCCAGAAGCTTCCGAGGGTTAGACTACAATGAGCAGTTCTTC.